The 3 T cell receptor beta chains below all came from one sample that was sequenced in a study of graft-versus-host responses after intestinal transplantation. The protocol was immunoSEQ multiplex PCR, while the TCRdb copy is restricted to in-frame clones and leaves out a portion. The sample yields nearly 9,500 clones, approximately 30% seen once. Responder cells labeled with CFSE (200,000) were co-plated with irradiated stimulator cells labeled with violet dye (200,000). Sequencing used alloreactive CD8+ T cells from a mixed lymphocyte reaction culture, obtained before transplantation. Subset noted: CFSE-low proliferating T cells sorted from roughly six-day pre-transplant mixed lymphocyte reaction (GvH or HvG direction). The receptors shown here come from a human patient who was an organ donor for intestinal transplantation.

The chain uses TRBV11-2 and TRBJ2-7, with 10 bases that match TRBD1. CDR1 is SGHAT and CDR2 is FQNNGV in the germline V gene. After removal of 1 base from V and 4 bases from J, the junction contained 1 base not matched to a gene. The length of the CDR3 is 14 residues. The CDR3 DNA follows: TGTGCCAGCAGCTTAGGGACAGGGGGATACGAGCAGTACTTC. Its translation is CASSLGTGGYEQYF. The full variable domain, with the rest looked up from reference TRBV11-2 and TRBJ2-7, is EAGVAQSPRYKIIEKRQSVAFWCNPISGHATLYWYQQILGQGPKLLIQFQNNGVVDDSQLPKDRFSAERLKGVDSTLKIQPAKLEDSAVYLCASSLGTGGYEQYFGPGTRLTVT.

The genes are TRBV9 and TRBJ2-1, with 11 bases fitting TRBD2. Germline values: CDR1 SGDLS, CDR2 YYNGEE. This CDR3 is built from 16 residues. The junction had 4 bases not matched to a gene; V was cut back by 3 bases and J by 2 bases. The CDR3 region is CASSDGTSGAYNEQFF. The DNA of the CDR3 is TGTGCCAGCAGCGACGGGACTAGCGGAGCCTACAATGAGCAGTTCTTC.

The chain joins TRBV7-9 to TRBJ2-7; no clear D. This CDR3 has 12 residues. The germline gives CDR1 SEHNR, CDR2 FQNEAQ (reference sequence). With 1 base removed from V and 3 bases from J, the gap between germline ends came to 4 bases. The CDR3 coding sequence is TGTGCCAGCAGCTTAGAGCACTACGAGCAGTACTTC. It codes for CASSLEHYEQYF. Full variable domain (rest looked up from reference TRBV7-9 and TRBJ2-7): DTGVSQNPRHKITKRGQNVTFRCDPISEHNRLYWYRQTLGQGPEFLTYFQNEAQLEKSRLLSDRFSAERPKGSFSTLEIQRTEQGDSAMYLCASSLEHYEQYFGPGTRLTVT.